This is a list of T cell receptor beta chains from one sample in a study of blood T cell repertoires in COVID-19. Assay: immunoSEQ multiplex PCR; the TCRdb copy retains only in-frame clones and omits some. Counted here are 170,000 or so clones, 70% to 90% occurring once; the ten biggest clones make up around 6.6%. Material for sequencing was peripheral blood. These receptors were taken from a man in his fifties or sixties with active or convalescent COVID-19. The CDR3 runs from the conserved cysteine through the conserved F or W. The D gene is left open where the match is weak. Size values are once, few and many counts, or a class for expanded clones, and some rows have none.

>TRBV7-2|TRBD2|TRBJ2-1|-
CASSFRVRAGPSLEQFF
TGTGCCAGCAGCTTTCGGGTGAGAGCGGGGCCCTCTCTTGAGCAGTTCTTC
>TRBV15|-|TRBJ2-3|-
CATSRDLAASTDTQYF
TGTGCCACCAGCAGAGATCTGGCTGCCAGCACAGATACGCAGTATTTT
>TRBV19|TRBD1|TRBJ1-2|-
CASMEGAYGYTF
TGTGCCAGTATGGAGGGGGCCTATGGCTACACCTTC
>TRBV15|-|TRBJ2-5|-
CATSNSQETQYF
TGTGCCACCAGCAACAGTCAAGAGACCCAGTACTTC
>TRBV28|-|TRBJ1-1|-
CASSRPGANTEAFF
TGTGCCAGCAGCCGCCCAGGGGCCAACACTGAAGCTTTCTTT
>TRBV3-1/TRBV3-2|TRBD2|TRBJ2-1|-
CASSQDKTSGVSYNEQFF
TGTGCCAGCAGCCAAGATAAGACTAGCGGTGTTTCCTACAATGAGCAGTTCTTC
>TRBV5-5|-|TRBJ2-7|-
CASRLIPDSYEQYF
TGTGCCAGCAGACTGATCCCGGACAGCTACGAGCAGTACTTC
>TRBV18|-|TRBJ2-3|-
CASSPTTSGTDTQYF
TGTGCCAGCTCACCAACTACCTCGGGAACAGATACGCAGTATTTT
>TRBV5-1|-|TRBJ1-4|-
CASSLNFGSGLFF
TGCGCCAGCAGCTTGAACTTCGGGAGCGGACTGTTTTTT
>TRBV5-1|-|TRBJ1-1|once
CASRTRTLDTEAFF
TGCGCCAGCAGAACGAGGACATTGGACACTGAAGCTTTCTTT
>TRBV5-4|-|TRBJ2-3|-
CASSFPDKSTDTQYF
TGTGCCAGCAGCTTCCCCGACAAAAGCACAGATACGCAGTATTTT
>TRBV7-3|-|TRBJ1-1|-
CASSIAKVAEAFF
TGTGCCAGCAGCATAGCTAAGGTGGCTGAAGCTTTCTTT
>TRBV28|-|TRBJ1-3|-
CASSLNLAGVLSGNTIYF
TGTGCCAGCAGTTTAAATTTGGCAGGGGTCCTTTCTGGAAACACCATATATTTT
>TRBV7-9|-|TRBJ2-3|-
CASSPRRETDTQYF
TGTGCCAGCAGCCCACGGAGGGAAACAGATACGCAGTATTTT
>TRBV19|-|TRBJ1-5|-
CASCLRAGFFDQPQHF
TGTGCCAGTTGCCTAAGGGCAGGGTTTTTCGATCAGCCCCAGCATTTT
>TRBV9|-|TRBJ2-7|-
CASSVGSASSYEQYF
TGTGCCAGCAGCGTAGGCTCAGCGAGCTCCTACGAGCAGTACTTC
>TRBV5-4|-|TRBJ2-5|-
CASRGGDQETQYF
TGTGCCAGCAGAGGAGGGGACCAAGAGACCCAGTACTTC
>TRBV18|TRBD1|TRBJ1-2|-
CASSPQGQGNAGYTF
TGTGCCAGCTCACCTCAGGGACAGGGCAACGCTGGCTACACCTTC
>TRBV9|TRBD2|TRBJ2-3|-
CASSLWEIAGVSDTQYF
TGTGCCAGCAGCTTATGGGAGATAGCGGGAGTATCAGATACGCAGTATTTT
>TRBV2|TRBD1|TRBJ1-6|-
CASSEGRGPSPLHF
TGTGCCAGCAGTGAGGGCAGGGGGCCTTCACCCCTCCACTTT
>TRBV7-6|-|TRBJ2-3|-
CASSADRGDTQYF
TGTGCCAGCAGCGCGGATCGCGGCGATACGCAGTATTTT
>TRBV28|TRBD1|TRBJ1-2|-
CASSTGTGQYGYTF
TGTGCCAGCAGCACCGGGACAGGGCAGTATGGCTACACCTTC
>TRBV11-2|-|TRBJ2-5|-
CASSLGPPTGRETQYF
TGTGCCAGCAGCTTAGGCCCCCCTACGGGTCGAGAGACCCAGTACTTC
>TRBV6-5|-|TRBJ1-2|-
CASSYSRHTGSGYTF
TGTGCCAGCAGTTACTCGAGACATACAGGAAGCGGCTACACCTTC
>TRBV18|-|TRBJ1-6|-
CASSPSGRNNSPLHF
TGTGCCAGCTCACCGTCTGGCAGAAATAATTCACCCCTCCACTTT
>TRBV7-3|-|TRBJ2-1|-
CASSRYRVSSYNEQFF
TGTGCCAGCAGCAGATACAGGGTTAGCTCCTACAATGAGCAGTTCTTC
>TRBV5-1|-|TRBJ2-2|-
CASSLGRRPFANTGELFF
TGCGCCAGCAGCTTGGGACGGAGGCCGTTCGCGAACACCGGGGAGCTGTTTTTT
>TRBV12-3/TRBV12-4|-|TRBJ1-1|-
CASSLVGNTEAFF
TGTGCCAGCAGTTTAGTCGGTAACACTGAAGCTTTCTTT
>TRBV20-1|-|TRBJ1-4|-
CSAEYNEKLFF
TGCAGTGCGGAGTATAATGAAAAACTGTTTTTT
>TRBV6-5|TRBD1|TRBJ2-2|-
CASIRQGATNGELFF
TGTGCCAGCATAAGACAGGGGGCAACGAACGGGGAGCTGTTTTTT
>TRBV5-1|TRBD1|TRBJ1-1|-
CASSPGPGQSTEAFF
TGCGCCAGCAGCCCGGGACCGGGACAGAGTACTGAAGCTTTCTTT
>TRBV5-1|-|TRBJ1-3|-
CASSPDTGNTIYF
TGCGCCAGCAGCCCGGACACTGGAAACACCATATATTTT
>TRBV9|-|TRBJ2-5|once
CASSVGLQYQETQYF
TGTGCCAGCAGCGTAGGACTTCAGTACCAAGAGACCCAGTACTTC
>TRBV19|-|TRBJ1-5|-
CASSIDRINQPQHF
TGTGCCAGTAGTATAGACAGGATCAATCAGCCCCAGCATTTT
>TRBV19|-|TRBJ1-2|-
CASSHTGGYTF
TGTGCCAGTAGTCACACAGGAGGCTACACCTTC
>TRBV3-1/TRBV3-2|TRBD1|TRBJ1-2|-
CASSQGQLYGYTF
TGTGCCAGCAGCCAGGGACAGTTATATGGCTACACCTTC
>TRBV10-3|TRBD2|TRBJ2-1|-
CAISELADNEQFF
TGTGCCATCAGTGAGCTAGCGGACAATGAGCAGTTCTTC
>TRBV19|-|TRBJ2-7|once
CASSMEGYGYEQYF
TGTGCCAGTAGTATGGAGGGGTACGGCTACGAGCAGTACTTC
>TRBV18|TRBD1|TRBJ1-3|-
CASSPLELTGGRLEKNTIYF
TGTGCCAGCTCACCACTCGAGTTAACAGGGGGACGATTAGAAAAAAACACCATATATTTT
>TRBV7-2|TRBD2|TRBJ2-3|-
CASSLISGRIYTDTQYF
TGTGCCAGCAGCTTAATTAGCGGGAGGATTTACACAGATACGCAGTATTTT
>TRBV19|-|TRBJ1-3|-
CASSITSGQSSGNTIYF
TGTGCCAGTAGTATAACCTCCGGACAGAGCTCTGGAAACACCATATATTTT
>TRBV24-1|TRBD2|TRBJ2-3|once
CATSEPSSSGGLDTQYF
TGTGCCACCAGTGAACCCTCTTCTAGCGGGGGGTTAGATACGCAGTATTTT
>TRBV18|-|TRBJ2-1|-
CASSASRSDEQFF
TGTGCCAGCTCAGCCTCTAGGAGCGATGAGCAGTTCTTC
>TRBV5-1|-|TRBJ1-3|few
CASSALPTVSPGNTIYF
TGCGCCAGCAGCGCCTTACCGACAGTTAGCCCTGGAAACACCATATATTTT
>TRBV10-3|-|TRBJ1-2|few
CAISESVTANYGYTF
TGTGCCATCAGTGAGTCGGTGACAGCGAACTATGGCTACACCTTC
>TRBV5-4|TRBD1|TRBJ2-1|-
CASSPGTGVYNEQFF
TGTGCCAGCAGCCCTGGGACAGGGGTCTACAATGAGCAGTTCTTC
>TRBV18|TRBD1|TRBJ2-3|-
CASSPRDRLTDTQYF
TGTGCCAGCTCACCCCGGGACAGGCTCACAGATACGCAGTATTTT
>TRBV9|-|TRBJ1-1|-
CASSVDPGLVNTEAFF
TGTGCCAGCAGCGTAGACCCAGGGCTAGTGAACACTGAAGCTTTCTTT
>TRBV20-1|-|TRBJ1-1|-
CSARATEAFF
TGCAGTGCTAGAGCTACTGAAGCTTTCTTT
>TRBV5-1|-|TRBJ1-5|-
CASSLDWEVGPQHF
TGCGCCAGCAGCTTGGACTGGGAGGTAGGGCCCCAGCATTTT